The 24 T cell receptor beta chains below come from one sample, sequenced in a study of T-cell reconstitution after alpha-beta-depleted transplantation in children. Preparation of the TCRbeta library was carried out with unique molecular identifiers. Via MiXCR, TCRdb re-called the PCR reads, giving one row per CDR3 protein. The sample consists of 300,000 to 400,000 distinct CDR3 sequences, about 17% of them appearing once. The sample here was PBMCs, mostly from graft donor cells, taken 360 days after TCRalphabeta/CD19-depleted stem cell transplant. These receptors were taken from a male patient aged 2-15 years who had a stem cell transplant for acute lymphoblastic leukemia, so the T cells may come from the graft donor.

In its sample, this clonotype was seen a few times. The chain couples TRBV27 to TRBJ2-7; D remains ambiguous. CDR3 size: 14 residues. Germline CDR1 MNHEY, CDR2 SMNVEV (reference sequence). Trimming removed 4 bases from V and 0 bases from J, with 10 bases in between. Here the CDR3 reads CASSSARASYEQYF. The CDR3 region has the DNA TGTGCCAGCAGTTCGGCTCGGGCCTCCTACGAGCAGTACTTC.

The chain employs TRBV15 and TRBJ2-5, with a possible D match to TRBD1 (5 bases). Germline-derived CDR1 and CDR2 are LNHNV and YYDKDF (reference sequence). V lost 3 bases and J lost 5, with 13 bases in between. This CDR3 has 14 residues. The CDR3 loop is CATSRAAGLETQYF. The CDR3 DNA follows: TGTGCCACCAGCAGGGCCGCAGGGCTGGAGACCCAGTACTTC.

The chain links TRBV4-1 to TRBJ2-7; 7 bases fit TRBD2. V trimming: 1 base; J trimming: 0 bases; junction bases outside the gene matches: 3. This CDR3 has 15 residues. Germline CDR1 reads MGHRA; CDR2 reads YSYEKL. CDR3 sequence: CASSQAGGPSYEQYF. The CDR3 DNA reads TGCGCCAGCAGCCAAGCGGGGGGTCCCTCCTACGAGCAGTACTTC.

CDR3 loop: CASSPTGQAEKLFF. The CDR3 nucleotides are TGTGCCAGCTCTCCTACAGGACAGGCTGAAAAACTGTTTTTT. The chain uses TRBV18 and TRBJ1-4; 7 positions agree with TRBD1. This CDR3 has 14 residues. Trimming at V came to 6 bases and at J to 7 bases, leaving 8 bases not matched to a gene. CDR1 is KGHSH and CDR2 is LQKENI in the germline V gene.

This clonotype occurred a few times. The chain joins TRBV4-1 to TRBJ2-2; 8 nucleotides match TRBD1. The CDR3 has 16 amino acids. Trimming cost V 0 bases and J 4 bases; bases outside gene matches: 4. Germline CDR1 and CDR2: MGHRA and YSYEKL. The CDR3 DNA reads TGCGCCAGCAGCCAAGAAGGACAGGGCGGCACCGGGGAGCTGTTTTTT. Its protein product is CASSQEGQGGTGELFF.

In its sample, this clonotype was seen many times. The rearrangement joins TRBV20-1 to TRBJ2-1; 12 nucleotides agree with TRBD2. Losses at the gene ends were 5 bases for V and 5 bases for J; bases not matched to a gene: 1. Looked up from germline, CDR1 is DFQATT and CDR2 is SNEGSKA (reference sequence). The CDR3 has 13 amino acids. The CDR3 is CSAWTSGDNEQFF. CDR3 bases: TGCAGTGCTTGGACTAGCGGGGACAATGAGCAGTTCTTC.

This clonotype has ten or more counts. The CDR3 coding sequence is TGTGCCAGCAGTCTAGGGTTAGGGGCGCAAGAGACCCAGTACTTC. This translates into CASSLGLGAQETQYF. This chain uses TRBV12-3 or TRBV12-4 with TRBJ2-5, with a possible D match to TRBD1 (5 bases). V lost 5 bases and J lost 2, with 15 bases in between. There are 15 residues in the CDR3.

This clonotype was recorded at least ten times. The chain has TRBV29-1 and TRBJ2-5; D not certain. Germline V gene sequence: CDR1 SQVTM, CDR2 ANQGSEA. Trimming removed 0 bases from V and 7 bases from J, with 12 bases in between. CDR3 length equals 13 residues. CDR3 sequence reads: CSVEDPLRATQYF. As DNA, the CDR3 is TGCAGCGTTGAAGATCCGCTACGGGCGACCCAGTACTTC. The full variable domain, with the rest looked up from reference TRBV29-1 and TRBJ2-5, is SAVISQKPSRDICQRGTSLTIQCQVDSQVTMMFWYRQQPGQSLTLIATANQGSEATYESGFVIDKFPISRPNLTFSTLTVSNMSPEDSSIYLCSVEDPLRATQYFGPGTRLLVL.

This clonotype occurred many times. The V call is TRBV12-3 or TRBV12-4, the J call TRBJ2-4; 9 bases agree with TRBD1. The CDR3 is made up of 14 amino acids. Trimming cost V 3 bases and J 6 bases; bases outside gene matches: 3. CDR3 region: CASSFLQGANIQYF. CDR3 coding DNA: TGTGCCAGCAGTTTTTTACAGGGGGCAAACATTCAGTACTTC.

V and J are TRBV3-1 and TRBJ2-7; maybe TRBD2 (6 bases). Germline CDR1 reads LGHDT; CDR2 reads YNNKEL (reference sequence). V dropped 1 base and J dropped 5 bases, with 9 bases sitting between them. The CDR3 consists of 13 residues. The CDR3 coding sequence is TGTGCCAGCAGCCAAGTCGGAGGGGACGAGCAGTACTTC. Its protein is CASSQVGGDEQYF.

This clonotype was seen more than once but under ten times. This chain connects TRBV6-2 or TRBV6-3 to TRBJ2-5; D is undetermined. The V gene's germline CDR1 is MNHEY and CDR2 SVGEGT. Between the trimmed V and J ends, which lost 3 bases and 4 bases, there was a span of 9 bases. The length of the CDR3 is 13 residues. This CDR3 reads CASSYSGLETQYF. CDR3 nucleotide sequence: TGTGCCAGCAGTTATTCAGGTTTAGAGACCCAGTACTTC.

This clonotype was picked up many times. V is TRBV29-1 and J is TRBJ2-5, with 7 bases aligning to TRBD2. The CDR3 sequence is 14 residues long. Germline V CDR1 and CDR2: SQVTM, ANQGSEA. With 7 bases clipped from V and 2 bases from J, the junction kept 10 bases outside the gene matches. The CDR3 region is CSGYASGVQETQYF. The CDR3 DNA is TGCAGCGGATACGCTAGCGGAGTACAAGAGACCCAGTACTTC.

This clonotype appeared many times. The chain joins TRBV4-1 to TRBJ2-5; no definite D call. V dropped 0 bases and J dropped 6 bases, with 11 bases sitting between them. Germline V gene lookup returns CDR1 MGHRA and CDR2 YSYEKL. The CDR3 totals 14 residues. For the CDR3, the DNA is TGCGCCAGCAGCCAAGATCGCTCGCTGAAGACCCAGTACTTC. It is translated as CASSQDRSLKTQYF.

This clonotype was counted ten times or more. The J gene is TRBJ2-1, the V gene TRBV4-1; TRBD2 aligns across 8 bases. This CDR3 is built from 15 residues. CDR1 is MGHRA and CDR2 is YSYEKL in the germline V gene. Trimming took 3 bases from V and 7 from J; bases not matched to a gene: 8. The CDR3 spells CASSHGLAGGNEQFF. CDR3 nucleotides: TGCGCCAGCAGCCATGGACTAGCTGGAGGAAATGAGCAGTTCTTC.

The rearrangement joins TRBV10-3 to TRBJ2-1; tentative D call: TRBD2 (7 bases). The length of the CDR3 is 12 residues. V lost 7 bases and J 7 bases, leaving 11 bases between the germline ends. Germline CDR1 reads ENHRY; CDR2 reads SYGVKD. CDR3 amino acids: CAIKGGPNEQFF. The CDR3 region has the DNA TGTGCCATCAAGGGGGGGCCAAATGAGCAGTTCTTC.

This clonotype was observed a few times. This sequence joins TRBV20-1 and TRBJ2-3; tentative D call: TRBD1 (5 bases). Trimming took 0 bases from V and 0 from J, leaving 13 bases between them. The CDR3 length is 16 residues. CDR1 is DFQATT and CDR2 is SNEGSKA in the germline V gene (reference sequence). The CDR3 DNA sequence: TGCAGTGCTAGAGATCTTTGGACACAGAGCACAGATACGCAGTATTTT. It is translated as CSARDLWTQSTDTQYF.

This chain links TRBV3-1 with TRBJ1-2, with D uncertain. Trimming removed 4 bases at V and 4 bases at J, with 10 bases between. In germline, CDR1 is LGHDT, CDR2 YNNKEL (reference sequence). The CDR3 is made up of 13 amino acids. CDR3 amino acids: CASSPITGYGYTF. CDR3 DNA: TGTGCCAGCAGCCCGATTACGGGCTATGGCTACACCTTC.

The CDR3 here is CASSLSLGGRLAGFTDTQYF. The CDR3 DNA reads TGTGCCAGCAGTTTGTCGCTGGGAGGGAGACTAGCGGGCTTCACAGATACGCAGTATTTT. The V gene is TRBV12-3 or TRBV12-4, the J gene TRBJ2-3; 10 bases line up with TRBD2. V trimming: 3 bases; J trimming: 2 bases; junction bases outside the gene matches: 17. This CDR3 is built from 20 residues.

The chain links TRBV9 to TRBJ2-1, with D tentatively TRBD2 (5 bases). The CDR3 consists of 19 residues. Per germline, CDR1 SGDLS and CDR2 YYNGEE. Trimming left V 0 bases short and J 5 bases short, with 24 bases between. The CDR3 DNA reads TGTGCCAGCAGCGTAGGAGGAGCTCCGTGGGGAGCTCTAGACAATGAGCAGTTCTTC. Protein product: CASSVGGAPWGALDNEQFF.

At least ten counts were recorded for this clonotype. The chain has TRBV6-5 and TRBJ1-1; D ambiguous. CDR1 is MNHEY and CDR2 is SVGAGI in the germline V gene. There are 14 residues in the CDR3. Trimming left V 5 bases short and J 1 base short, with 11 bases between. The CDR3 DNA reads as TGTGCCAGCAGTACCCCATACAGGAACACTGAAGCTTTCTTT. Its translation is CASSTPYRNTEAFF.

This clonotype occurred a few times. In nucleotides, the CDR3 is TGCAGTGCTAGAGCTGGACAGAACTACGAGCAGTACTTC. Protein: CSARAGQNYEQYF. The chain couples TRBV20-1 to TRBJ2-7; TRBD1 is a possible D gene (6 bases). CDR3 length equals 13 residues. V was cut by 1 base and J by 3 bases, with 10 bases left in between. Germline loops: CDR1 DFQATT, CDR2 SNEGSKA (reference sequence).

The chain couples TRBV28 to TRBJ2-7, with TRBD2 matching over 12 bases. Trimming took 5 bases from V and 5 from J; bases not matched to a gene: 13. Germline-derived CDR1 and CDR2 are MDHEN and SYDVKM. This CDR3 contains 17 residues. The CDR3 sequence is CASSPTQRLAGVDEQYF. CDR3 bases: TGTGCCAGCAGTCCGACCCAGAGACTAGCGGGAGTAGACGAGCAGTACTTC.

V and J are TRBV28 and TRBJ1-6; a weak D match, TRBD1 (5 bases). V was pared by 6 bases and J by 8 bases, with 20 bases between. Looked up from germline, CDR1 is MDHEN and CDR2 is SYDVKM. This CDR3 is built from 16 residues. CDR3 nucleotide sequence: TGTGCCAGCAGCGCCTCGGGTGAGGGGCGGGATTCACCCCTCCACTTT. It specifies CASSASGEGRDSPLHF.

This clonotype was seen more than once but under ten times. This rearrangement joins TRBV12-3 or TRBV12-4 to TRBJ1-1, with D unclear. The CDR3 is made up of 13 amino acids. Trimming took 10 bases from V and 4 from J, leaving 16 bases between them. CDR3 nucleotides: TGTGCCATCATTAGAAGGAGTCTCACTGAAGCTTTCTTT. Amino acids: CAIIRRSLTEAFF.